This entry is about one T cell receptor (beta chain). This CDR3 is 19 amino acids long. Unmatched junction bases numbered 11, after V lost 0 bases and J lost 1 base. Germline CDR1 reads SGHRS; CDR2 reads YFSETQ. The sample originates from a study of control samples from healthy donors and cancer patients. Repertoires were generated with immunoSEQ multiplex PCR, while TCRdb's copy carries only in-frame clones and drops some. The data show 65,000 to 95,000 clones, with about 88% seen just once and 7.2% held by the top ten. This clonotype was sampled from a man between 45 and 60 years old in good health. Sequenced material: blood. The V gene is TRBV5-1, the J gene TRBJ2-3; TRBD2 matches at 10 bases. The CDR3 is CASSLAAFSGGLRTDTQYF. DNA for the CDR3: TGCGCCAGCAGCTTGGCGGCTTTTAGCGGGGGGCTCCGCACAGATACGCAGTATTTT.